The next 5 T cell receptor beta chains were all read from a single sample in a study of shared clonotypes between healthy human individuals. Assay used: immunoSEQ multiplex PCR; TCRdb lists only in-frame clones, some missing. The table records approximately 2.5 million clones, approximately 93% of them present only once. Specimen: naive CD4+ T cells from PBMCs. Specified subset: CD45RA+ positively selected. The source of these receptors is a man between 18 and 35 years old in good health. Some clones in this sample may be carry-over from other donors' samples.

The V and J genes are TRBV6-1 and TRBJ2-3, with 7 positions matching TRBD2. V shed 4 bases and J 9 bases; nucleotides not matched to a gene: 10. Looked up from germline, CDR1 is MNHNS and CDR2 is SASEGT. The length of the CDR3 is 14 residues. CDR3 nucleotides: TGTGCCAGCAGTGTCCCCTGGGACTACTCAACGCAGTATTTT. Its translation is CASSVPWDYSTQYF.

The V and J genes are TRBV7-9 and TRBJ2-6; D tentatively fits TRBD1 or TRBD2 (6 bases each). CDR1 is SEHNR and CDR2 is FQNEAQ in the germline V gene (reference sequence). V gave up 5 bases and J gave up 5 bases, with 16 bases separating them. The CDR3 has 16 residues. The CDR3 DNA is TGTGCCAGCAGCGGGGGGCTTAGCCCTTGGGCCAACGTCCTGACTTTC. Translating gives CASSGGLSPWANVLTF.

V gene TRBV7-2 combines with J gene TRBJ2-1; 8 nucleotides line up with TRBD2. The CDR3 has 15 residues. Germline V gives CDR1 SGHTA, CDR2 FQGNSA. Losses at the gene ends were 5 bases for V and 0 bases for J; bases not matched to a gene: 3. The chain's CDR3 is CASSASGSSYNEQFF. The CDR3 region has the DNA TGTGCCAGCAGCGCGAGCGGGAGCTCCTACAATGAGCAGTTCTTC.

On this clone: The sample holds other DNA sequences that translate to the same CDR3. Here the CDR3 reads CASSLEKNTEAFF. As DNA, the CDR3 is TGTGCCAGCAGCTTAGAAAAGAACACTGAAGCTTTCTTT. This rearrangement joins TRBV7-2 to TRBJ1-1; no reliable D call. Per germline, CDR1 SGHTA and CDR2 FQGNSA. CDR3 length equals 13 residues. Trimming shortened V by 1 base and J by 1 base, and 4 bases separated the two germline ends.

The chain uses TRBV5-1 and TRBJ1-4, with a possible D match to TRBD1 (6 bases). Germline V CDR1 and CDR2: SGHRS, YFSETQ. This CDR3 is 15 amino acids long. The V end was cut by 0 bases, the J end by 10 bases, with 16 bases between. DNA of the CDR3: TGCGCCAGCAGCTTGGAACCGGGGGGGCCGGGAAAACTGTTTTTT. It translates to CASSLEPGGPGKLFF.